Presented here are 8 T cell receptor beta chains from one specimen sequenced in a study of T-cell memory formation after mild COVID-19. MiXCR, run by TCRdb on the 5' RACE reads, gives a single entry per CDR3 protein. This sample has about 360,000 distinct CDR3 sequences, with 14% found just once. Sequencing used PBMCs or a T cell subset sorted from them (not recorded which). Receptor source: a man aged 18 to 29 who had mild COVID-19 (a few samples of this study predate the infection). Cell type and time point are not known.

This clonotype occurred many times. The chain is built from TRBV27 and TRBJ1-1; tentatively, D is TRBD1 (5 bases). This CDR3 contains 13 residues. Germline CDR1 MNHEY, CDR2 SMNVEV (reference sequence). V lost 6 bases to trimming and J lost 2 bases, with 10 bases between them. The CDR3, as DNA: TGTGCCAGCAGCCCGCGGGGCAACACTGAAGCTTTCTTT. The encoded protein is CASSPRGNTEAFF.

This clonotype was seen a handful of times. V is TRBV5-1 and J is TRBJ2-4, with TRBD2 matching over 10 bases. CDR1 and CDR2 (germline): SGHRS, YFSETQ. The CDR3 runs 19 residues. J lost 5 bases, V lost 4 bases, and 18 bases had no gene match. The CDR3 DNA reads as TGCGCCAGCAGCCGGGGTTGGAGACTAGCGGGTAATCGGGAAAACATTCAGTACTTC. Translated, it gives CASSRGWRLAGNRENIQYF.

V gene TRBV2 combines with J gene TRBJ2-5; D is perhaps TRBD1 or TRBD2 (5 bases each). The germline V gene has CDR1 SNHLY and CDR2 FYNNEI. The CDR3 is 14 amino acids. Trimming shortened V by 6 bases and J by 5 bases, and 16 bases separated the two germline ends. Here the CDR3 reads CASRRDPKRETQYF. The CDR3 DNA reads as TGTGCCAGCAGACGGGACCCAAAGCGGGAGACCCAGTACTTC.

The chain carries TRBV3-1 and TRBJ2-5; TRBD1 agrees at 7 bases. The CDR3 consists of 14 residues. The germline CDR1 and CDR2 sequences are LGHDT and YNNKEL (reference sequence). V shed 6 bases, J shed 0 bases, and the junction held 4 bases outside the gene matches. Written as DNA, the CDR3 is TGTGCCAGCAGACCGGACAGGAACCAAGAGACCCAGTACTTC. Protein product: CASRPDRNQETQYF.

This clonotype was observed at least ten times. The V and J genes are TRBV5-8 and TRBJ1-3; D may be TRBD1 (6 bases). V lost 4 bases and J lost 2, with 19 bases in between. Germline CDR1 SGHTS, CDR2 YDEGEE. The CDR3 has 17 residues. This chain's CDR3 is CASSLTLTGMAGNTIYF. Here the CDR3 DNA reads TGTGCCAGCAGCCTCACTCTTACAGGGATGGCTGGAAACACCATATATTTT.

The genes are TRBV7-6 and TRBJ2-2, with 7 bases lining up with TRBD2. Germline V lookup: CDR1 SGHVS, CDR2 FNYEAQ. After removal of 1 base from V and 5 bases from J, the junction contained 4 bases not matched to a gene. The CDR3 is 15 residues long. The DNA of the CDR3 is TGTGCCAGCAGCTTAGGGGGAGGGCATACCGGGGAGCTGTTTTTT. This gives the protein CASSLGGGHTGELFF.

Written as DNA, the CDR3 is TGTGCCAGCAGTTTAGGTAACAATCAGCCCCAGCATTTT. It translates to CASSLGNNQPQHF. This chain uses TRBV12-3 or TRBV12-4 with TRBJ1-5; D gene uncertain. V lost 1 base to trimming and J lost 3 bases, with 4 bases between them. This CDR3 has 13 amino acids.

In its sample, this clonotype was seen a few times. V is TRBV4-3 and J is TRBJ2-7; no reliable D call. The CDR3 is made up of 16 amino acids. Germline V gene data show CDR1 as LGHNA and CDR2 as YSLEER. V lost 0 bases to trimming and J lost 0 bases, with 12 bases between them. In nucleotides, the CDR3 is TGCGCCAGCAGCCAAGAGAGAAAGGGCAGCTCCTACGAGCAGTACTTC. Encoded protein: CASSQERKGSSYEQYF.